A selection of T cell receptor beta chains follows, all from one sample in a study of naive and memory T cell subsets. TCRdb reprocessed the 5' RACE reads via MiXCR and lists one record per CDR3 protein. The repertoire has tens of thousands of distinct CDR3 sequences, around 7.3% of them found once; the top ten carry around 9.6%. The receptor set was obtained from a male donor in good health. Both conserved end residues are part of each CDR3. Each record gives: V gene, D gene, clone size, CDR3 length, J gene, CDR3 protein, CDR3 DNA. D genes are given only for firm matches. Not all rows give a size; the values are once, few, many and, for expanded clones, a class.

v_gene: TRBV6-6; d_gene: NA; abundance: many; len: 14; j_gene: TRBJ1-2; CDR3aa: CASSYSPAGYGYTF; CDR3nt: TGTGCCAGCAGTTACAGCCCGGCGGGGTATGGCTACACCTTC
v_gene: TRBV20-1; d_gene: NA; abundance: many; len: 14; j_gene: TRBJ1-2; CDR3aa: CSASDAVRPDGYTF; CDR3nt: TGCAGTGCTAGTGATGCCGTCAGACCGGATGGCTACACCTTC
v_gene: TRBV5-5; d_gene: NA; abundance: few; len: 14; j_gene: TRBJ2-5; CDR3aa: CASSLYSQQETQYF; CDR3nt: TGTGCCAGCAGCTTGTACAGCCAGCAAGAGACCCAGTACTTC
v_gene: TRBV6-5; d_gene: NA; abundance: NA; len: 14; j_gene: TRBJ1-5; CDR3aa: CASSATGGGQPQHF; CDR3nt: TGTGCCAGCAGTGCGACGGGCGGGGGGCAGCCCCAGCATTTT
v_gene: TRBV29-1; d_gene: NA; abundance: NA; len: 14; j_gene: TRBJ2-5; CDR3aa: CSVGGARVAETQYF; CDR3nt: TGCAGCGTTGGAGGGGCCAGGGTGGCAGAGACCCAGTACTTC
v_gene: TRBV18; d_gene: TRBD1; abundance: few; len: 15; j_gene: TRBJ1-1; CDR3aa: CASSSRDRTDPEAFF; CDR3nt: TGTGCCAGCTCATCTCGGGACAGGACGGACCCTGAAGCTTTCTTT
v_gene: TRBV4-1; d_gene: TRBD1; abundance: few; len: 14; j_gene: TRBJ2-3; CDR3aa: CASSHGTGGDTQYF; CDR3nt: TGCGCCAGCAGCCACGGGACAGGGGGGGATACGCAGTATTTT
v_gene: TRBV6-5; d_gene: NA; abundance: few; len: 11; j_gene: TRBJ2-7; CDR3aa: CASSYHGEQYF; CDR3nt: TGTGCCAGCAGTTACCACGGCGAGCAGTACTTC
v_gene: TRBV27; d_gene: TRBD1; abundance: many; len: 16; j_gene: TRBJ1-2; CDR3aa: CASSHLPGTGQIRYTF; CDR3nt: TGTGCCAGCAGTCACCTACCCGGGACAGGGCAAATCCGCTACACCTTC
v_gene: TRBV5-1; d_gene: TRBD2; abundance: NA; len: 17; j_gene: TRBJ2-3; CDR3aa: CASSLGTSGGARDTQYF; CDR3nt: TGCGCCAGCAGCTTGGGGACTAGCGGGGGGGCGAGAGATACGCAGTATTTT
v_gene: TRBV7-9; d_gene: TRBD1; abundance: few; len: 16; j_gene: TRBJ1-2; CDR3aa: CASSSYGQGRVNGYTF; CDR3nt: TGTGCCAGCAGCTCCTACGGACAGGGAAGGGTAAATGGCTACACCTTC
v_gene: TRBV19; d_gene: NA; abundance: many; len: 16; j_gene: TRBJ2-3; CDR3aa: CASSIPTDSGADTQYF; CDR3nt: TGTGCCAGTAGTATCCCCACGGACTCAGGAGCAGATACGCAGTATTTT
v_gene: TRBV27; d_gene: TRBD2; abundance: NA; len: 17; j_gene: TRBJ2-1; CDR3aa: CASSLGLAGGRANEQFF; CDR3nt: TGTGCCAGCAGTTTAGGGCTAGCGGGAGGGCGTGCCAATGAGCAGTTCTTC
v_gene: TRBV6-6; d_gene: TRBD2; abundance: many; len: 15; j_gene: TRBJ2-1; CDR3aa: CASRVTSGEINEQFF; CDR3nt: TGTGCCAGCAGGGTGACTAGCGGGGAAATCAATGAGCAGTTCTTC
v_gene: TRBV5-6; d_gene: TRBD1; abundance: NA; len: 15; j_gene: TRBJ2-7; CDR3aa: CASSFLGQGAYEQYF; CDR3nt: TGTGCCAGCAGCTTTTTGGGACAGGGGGCATACGAGCAGTACTTC